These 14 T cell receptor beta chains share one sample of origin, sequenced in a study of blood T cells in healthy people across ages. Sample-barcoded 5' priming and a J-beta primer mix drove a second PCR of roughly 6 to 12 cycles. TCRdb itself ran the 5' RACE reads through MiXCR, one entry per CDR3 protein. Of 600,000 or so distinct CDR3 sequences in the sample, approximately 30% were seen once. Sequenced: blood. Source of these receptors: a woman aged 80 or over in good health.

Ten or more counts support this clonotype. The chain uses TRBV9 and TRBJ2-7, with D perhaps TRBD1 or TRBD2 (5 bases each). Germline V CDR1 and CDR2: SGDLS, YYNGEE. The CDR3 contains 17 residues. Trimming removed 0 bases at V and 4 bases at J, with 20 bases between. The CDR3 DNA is TGTGCCAGCAGCGTAGAAAAGGGGAGCAGGGCCCTATACGAGCAGTACTTC. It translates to CASSVEKGSRALYEQYF.

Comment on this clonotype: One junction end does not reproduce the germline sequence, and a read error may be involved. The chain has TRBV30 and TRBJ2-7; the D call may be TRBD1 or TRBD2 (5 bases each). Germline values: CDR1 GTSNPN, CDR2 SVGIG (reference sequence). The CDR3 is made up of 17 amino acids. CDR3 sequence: CAWSVQVFGTSTYGQYF. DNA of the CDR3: TGTGCCTGGAGTGTACAAGTGTTTGGGACCTCTACCTACGGGCAGTACTTC.

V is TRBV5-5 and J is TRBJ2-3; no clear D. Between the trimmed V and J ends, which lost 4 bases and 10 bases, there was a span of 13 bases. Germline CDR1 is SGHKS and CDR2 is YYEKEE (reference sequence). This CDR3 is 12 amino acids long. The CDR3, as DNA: TGTGCCAGCAGCGGACCCCAGGATCCGCAGTATTTT. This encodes CASSGPQDPQYF.

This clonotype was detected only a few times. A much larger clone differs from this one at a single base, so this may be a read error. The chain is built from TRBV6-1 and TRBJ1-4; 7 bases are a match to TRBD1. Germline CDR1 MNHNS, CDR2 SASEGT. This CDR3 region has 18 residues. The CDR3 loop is CAGSRTAGTASTNEKLFF. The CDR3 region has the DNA TGTGCCGGCAGTCGGACCGCCGGGACAGCCTCAACTAATGAAAAACTGTTTTTT.

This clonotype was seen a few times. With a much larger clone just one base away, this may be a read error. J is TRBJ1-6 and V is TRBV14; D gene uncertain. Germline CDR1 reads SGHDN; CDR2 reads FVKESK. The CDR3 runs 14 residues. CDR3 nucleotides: TGTGCCAGCAGCCAAGATCTAAGGAGTTCACCCCCCCACTTT. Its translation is CASSQDLRSSPPHF.

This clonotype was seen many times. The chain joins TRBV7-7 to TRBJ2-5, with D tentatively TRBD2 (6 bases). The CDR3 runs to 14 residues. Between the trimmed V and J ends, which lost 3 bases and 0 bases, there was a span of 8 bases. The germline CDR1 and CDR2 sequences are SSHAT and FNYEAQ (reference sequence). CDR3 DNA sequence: TGTGCCAGCAGCTTCCGGGGGAACCAAGAGACCCAGTACTTC. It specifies CASSFRGNQETQYF.

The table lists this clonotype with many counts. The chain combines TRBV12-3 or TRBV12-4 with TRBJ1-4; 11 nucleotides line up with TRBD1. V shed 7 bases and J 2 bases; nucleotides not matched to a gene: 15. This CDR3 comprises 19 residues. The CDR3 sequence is CASTPHGQGAQGTNEKLFF. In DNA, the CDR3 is TGTGCCAGCACCCCACACGGACAGGGGGCGCAGGGGACTAATGAAAAACTGTTTTTT.

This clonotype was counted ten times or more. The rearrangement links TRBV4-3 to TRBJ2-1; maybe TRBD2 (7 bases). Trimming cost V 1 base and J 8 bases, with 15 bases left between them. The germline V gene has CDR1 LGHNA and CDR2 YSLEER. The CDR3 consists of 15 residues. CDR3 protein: CASSQGGGARDEQFF. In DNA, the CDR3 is TGCGCCAGCAGCCAAGGTGGGGGGGCCAGGGATGAGCAGTTCTTC.

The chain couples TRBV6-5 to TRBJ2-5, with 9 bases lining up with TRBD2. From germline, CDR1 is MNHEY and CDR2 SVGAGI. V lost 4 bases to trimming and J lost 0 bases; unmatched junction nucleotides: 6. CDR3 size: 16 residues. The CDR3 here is CASSSTGGGDQETQYF. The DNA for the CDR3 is TGTGCCAGCAGTTCGACTGGCGGGGGGGACCAAGAGACCCAGTACTTC.

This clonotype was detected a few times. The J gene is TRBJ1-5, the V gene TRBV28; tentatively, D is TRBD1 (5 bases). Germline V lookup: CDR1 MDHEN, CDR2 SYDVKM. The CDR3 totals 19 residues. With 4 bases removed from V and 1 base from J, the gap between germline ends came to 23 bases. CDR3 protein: CASSSLGGVTESSNQPQHF. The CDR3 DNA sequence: TGTGCCAGCAGTTCCTTGGGCGGGGTGACAGAATCCAGCAATCAGCCCCAGCATTTT.

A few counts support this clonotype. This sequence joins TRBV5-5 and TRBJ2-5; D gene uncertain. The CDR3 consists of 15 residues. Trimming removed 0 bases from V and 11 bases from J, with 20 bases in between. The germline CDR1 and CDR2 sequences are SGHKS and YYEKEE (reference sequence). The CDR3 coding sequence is TGTGCCAGCAGCTTGGTACCAGTTCTCTACAATGAGCAGTACTTC. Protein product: CASSLVPVLYNEQYF.

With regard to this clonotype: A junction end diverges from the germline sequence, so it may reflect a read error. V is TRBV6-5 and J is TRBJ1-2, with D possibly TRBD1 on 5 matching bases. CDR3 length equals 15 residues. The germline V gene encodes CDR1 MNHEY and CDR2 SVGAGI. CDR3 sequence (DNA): TGTGCCAGCATTCCCTCCCCGGGACCTAACTATGGCCACACCTTC. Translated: CASIPSPGPNYGHTF.

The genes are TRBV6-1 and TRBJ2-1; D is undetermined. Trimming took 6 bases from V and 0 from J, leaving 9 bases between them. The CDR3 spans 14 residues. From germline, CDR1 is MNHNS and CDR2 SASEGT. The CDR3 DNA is TGTGCCAGCAGGCACCGAAGCTCCTACAATGAGCAGTTCTTC. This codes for CASRHRSSYNEQFF.

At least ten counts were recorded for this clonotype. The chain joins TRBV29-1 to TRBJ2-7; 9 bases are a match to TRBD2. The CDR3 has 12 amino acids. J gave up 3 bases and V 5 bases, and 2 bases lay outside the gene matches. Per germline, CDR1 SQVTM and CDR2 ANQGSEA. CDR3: CSVQRGVYEQYF. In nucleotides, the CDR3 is TGCAGCGTTCAGCGGGGGGTCTACGAGCAGTACTTC.